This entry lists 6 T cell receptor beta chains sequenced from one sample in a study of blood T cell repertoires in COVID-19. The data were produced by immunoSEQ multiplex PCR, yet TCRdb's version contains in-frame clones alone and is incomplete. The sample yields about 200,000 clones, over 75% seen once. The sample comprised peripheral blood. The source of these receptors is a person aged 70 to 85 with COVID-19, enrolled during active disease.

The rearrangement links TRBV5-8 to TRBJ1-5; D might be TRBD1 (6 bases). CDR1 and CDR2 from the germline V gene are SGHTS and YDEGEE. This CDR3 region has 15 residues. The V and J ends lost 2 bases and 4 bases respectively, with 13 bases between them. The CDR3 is CASSLGTMTNQPQHF. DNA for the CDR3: TGTGCCAGCAGCTTAGGGACAATGACTAATCAGCCCCAGCATTTT.

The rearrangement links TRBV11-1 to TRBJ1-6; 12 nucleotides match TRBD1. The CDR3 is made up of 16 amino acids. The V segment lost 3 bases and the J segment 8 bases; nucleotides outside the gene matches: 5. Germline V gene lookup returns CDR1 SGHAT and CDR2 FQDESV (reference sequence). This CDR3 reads CASSLGQGAGHSPLHF. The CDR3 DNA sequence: TGTGCCAGCAGCTTGGGACAGGGGGCCGGGCATTCACCCCTCCACTTT.

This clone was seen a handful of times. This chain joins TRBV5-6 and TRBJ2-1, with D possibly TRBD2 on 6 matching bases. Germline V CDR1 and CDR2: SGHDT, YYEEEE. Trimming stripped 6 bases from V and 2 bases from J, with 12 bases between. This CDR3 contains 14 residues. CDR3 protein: CASTPGLAYNEQFF. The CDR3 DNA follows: TGTGCCAGCACTCCGGGACTGGCCTACAATGAGCAGTTCTTC.

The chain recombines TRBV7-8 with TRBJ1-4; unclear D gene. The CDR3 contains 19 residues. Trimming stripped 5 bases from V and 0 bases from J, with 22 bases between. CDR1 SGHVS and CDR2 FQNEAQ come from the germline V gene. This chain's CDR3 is CASSARSRRSLATNEKLFF. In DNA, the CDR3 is TGTGCCAGCAGCGCTCGAAGCAGACGGAGTCTTGCAACTAATGAAAAACTGTTTTTT.

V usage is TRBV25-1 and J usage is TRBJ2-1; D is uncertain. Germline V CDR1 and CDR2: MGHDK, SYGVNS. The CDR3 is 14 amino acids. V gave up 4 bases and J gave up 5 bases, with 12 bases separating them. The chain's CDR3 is CASSAALADNEQFF. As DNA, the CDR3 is TGTGCCAGCAGTGCCGCTCTGGCCGACAATGAGCAGTTCTTC.

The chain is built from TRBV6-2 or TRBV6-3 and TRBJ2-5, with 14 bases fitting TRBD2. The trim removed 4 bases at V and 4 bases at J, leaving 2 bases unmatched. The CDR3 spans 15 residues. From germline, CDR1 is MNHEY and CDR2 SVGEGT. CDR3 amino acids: CASSSGLAGGETQYF. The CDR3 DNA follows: TGTGCCAGCAGTTCCGGACTAGCGGGAGGAGAGACCCAGTACTTC.